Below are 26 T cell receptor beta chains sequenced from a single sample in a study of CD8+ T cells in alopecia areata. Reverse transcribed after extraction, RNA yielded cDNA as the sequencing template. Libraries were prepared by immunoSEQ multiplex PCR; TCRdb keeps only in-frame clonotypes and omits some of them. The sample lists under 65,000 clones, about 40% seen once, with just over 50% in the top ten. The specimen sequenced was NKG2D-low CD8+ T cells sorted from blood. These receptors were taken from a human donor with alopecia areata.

This chain's CDR3 is CASKVLSYNSPLHF. Written as DNA, the CDR3 is TGTGCCAGCAAGGTGCTCTCCTATAATTCACCCCTCCACTTT. The chain joins TRBV21-1 to TRBJ1-6. TRBV21-1 is a pseudogene locus. This CDR3 region has 14 residues.

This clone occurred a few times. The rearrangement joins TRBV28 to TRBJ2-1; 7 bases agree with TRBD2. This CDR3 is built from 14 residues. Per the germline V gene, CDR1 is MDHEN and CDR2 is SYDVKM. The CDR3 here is CASSPQRGYNEQFF. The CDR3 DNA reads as TGTGCTTCTAGCCCACAGCGGGGATACAATGAGCAGTTCTTC.

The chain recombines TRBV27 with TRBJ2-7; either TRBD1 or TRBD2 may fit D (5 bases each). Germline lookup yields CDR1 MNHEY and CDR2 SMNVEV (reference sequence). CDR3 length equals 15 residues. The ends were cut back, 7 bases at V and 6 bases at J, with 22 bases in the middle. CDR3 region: CASIDGASPYGEQYF. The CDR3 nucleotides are TGTGCCAGCATCGACGGGGCTTCCCCTTATGGCGAGCAGTACTTC.

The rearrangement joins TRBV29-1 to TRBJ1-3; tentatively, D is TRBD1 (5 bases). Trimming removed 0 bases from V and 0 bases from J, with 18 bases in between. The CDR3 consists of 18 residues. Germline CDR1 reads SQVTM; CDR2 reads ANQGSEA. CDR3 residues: CSVEDRDRAALSGNTIYF. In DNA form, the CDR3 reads TGCAGCGTTGAAGACCGGGACCGAGCCGCCCTCTCTGGAAACACCATATATTTT.

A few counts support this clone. The DNA for the CDR3 is TGTGCCAGCAGCTCTTCGACAGGGCCCTATGGCTACACCTTC. Residues: CASSSSTGPYGYTF. The rearrangement joins TRBV7-9 to TRBJ1-2, with 7 bases lining up with TRBD1. Germline values: CDR1 SEHNR, CDR2 FQNEAQ (reference sequence). There are 14 residues in the CDR3. The ends lost 4 bases at V and 4 bases at J; junction bases unmatched: 6.

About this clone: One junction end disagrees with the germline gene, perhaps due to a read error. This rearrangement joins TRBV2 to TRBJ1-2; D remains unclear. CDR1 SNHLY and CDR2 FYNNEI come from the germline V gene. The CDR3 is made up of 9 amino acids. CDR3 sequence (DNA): TGTGCCAGCAGTGATTCGCAGGACTTC. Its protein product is CASSDSQDF.

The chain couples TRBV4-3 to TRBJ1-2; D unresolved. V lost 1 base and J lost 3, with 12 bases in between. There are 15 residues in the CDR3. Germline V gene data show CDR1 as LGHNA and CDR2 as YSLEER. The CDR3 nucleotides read TGCGCCAGCAGCCAAGGCACGGGGAAGGACTATGGCTACACCTTC. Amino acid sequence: CASSQGTGKDYGYTF.

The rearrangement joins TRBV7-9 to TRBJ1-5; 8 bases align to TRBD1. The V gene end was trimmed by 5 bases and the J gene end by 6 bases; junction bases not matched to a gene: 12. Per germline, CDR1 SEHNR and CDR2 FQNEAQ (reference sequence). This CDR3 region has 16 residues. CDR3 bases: TGTGCCAGCAGCCCCCGTGGGCAGGGGGCGAGTCAGCCCCAGCATTTT. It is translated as CASSPRGQGASQPQHF.

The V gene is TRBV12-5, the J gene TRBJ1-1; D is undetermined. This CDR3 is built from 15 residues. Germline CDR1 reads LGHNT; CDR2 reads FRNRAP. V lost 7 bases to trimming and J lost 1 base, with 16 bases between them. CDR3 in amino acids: CASDQVGSWNTEAFF. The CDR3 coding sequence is TGTGCTAGTGATCAAGTCGGGTCGTGGAACACTGAAGCTTTCTTT.

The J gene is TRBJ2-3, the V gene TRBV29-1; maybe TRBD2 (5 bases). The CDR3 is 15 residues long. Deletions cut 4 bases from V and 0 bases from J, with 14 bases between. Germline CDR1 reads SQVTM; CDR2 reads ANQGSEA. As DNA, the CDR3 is TGCAGCGTTGTATCCATCGGGATCAGCACAGATACGCAGTATTTT. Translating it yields CSVVSIGISTDTQYF.

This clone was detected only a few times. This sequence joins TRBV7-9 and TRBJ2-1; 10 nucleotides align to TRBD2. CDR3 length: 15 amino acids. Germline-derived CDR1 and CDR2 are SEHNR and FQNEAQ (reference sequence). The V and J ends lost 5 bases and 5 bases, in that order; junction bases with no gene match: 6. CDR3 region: CASSLRTSGDNEQFF. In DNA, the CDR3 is TGTGCCAGCAGCCTGAGGACTAGCGGCGACAATGAGCAGTTCTTC.

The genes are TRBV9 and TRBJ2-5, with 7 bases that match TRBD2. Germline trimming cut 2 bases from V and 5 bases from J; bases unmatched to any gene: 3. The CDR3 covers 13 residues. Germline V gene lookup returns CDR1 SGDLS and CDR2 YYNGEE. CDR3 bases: TGTGCCAGCAGCGTCGGGGGGACCGAGACCCAGTACTTC. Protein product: CASSVGGTETQYF. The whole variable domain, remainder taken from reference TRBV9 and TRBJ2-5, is DSGVTQTPKHLITATGQRVTLRCSPRSGDLSVYWYQQSLDQGLQFLIQYYNGEERAKGNILERFSAQQFPDLHSELNLSSLELGDSALYFCASSVGGTETQYFGPGTRLLVL.

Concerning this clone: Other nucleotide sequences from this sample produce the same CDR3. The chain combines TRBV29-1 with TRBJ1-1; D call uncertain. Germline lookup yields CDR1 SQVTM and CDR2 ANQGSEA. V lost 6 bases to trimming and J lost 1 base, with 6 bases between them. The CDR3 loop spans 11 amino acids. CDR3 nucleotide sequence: TGCAGCGTAGAGGGGAACACTGAAGCTTTCTTT. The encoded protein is CSVEGNTEAFF.

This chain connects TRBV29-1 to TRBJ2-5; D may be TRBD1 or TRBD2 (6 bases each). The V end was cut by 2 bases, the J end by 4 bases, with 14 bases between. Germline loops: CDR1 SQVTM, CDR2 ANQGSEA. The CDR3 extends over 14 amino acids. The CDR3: CSVERRGAGETQYF. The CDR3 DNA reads TGCAGCGTTGAACGTAGGGGGGCCGGAGAGACCCAGTACTTC.

In nucleotides, the CDR3 is TGTGCCAGCATCACATACACGAATCTTAACACCGGGGAGCTGTTTTTT. It yields the protein CASITYTNLNTGELFF. The chain has TRBV2 and TRBJ2-2; D unresolved. Per germline, CDR1 SNHLY and CDR2 FYNNEI. This CDR3 comprises 16 residues. V was clipped by 7 bases and J by 2 bases, with 17 bases between them.

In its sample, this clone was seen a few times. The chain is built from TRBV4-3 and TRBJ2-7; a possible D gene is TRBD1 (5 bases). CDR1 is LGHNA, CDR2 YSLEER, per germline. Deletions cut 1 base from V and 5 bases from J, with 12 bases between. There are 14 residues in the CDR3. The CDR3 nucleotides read TGCGCCAGCAGCCAAGCCTTCACAGGCGACGAGCAGTACTTC. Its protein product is CASSQAFTGDEQYF.

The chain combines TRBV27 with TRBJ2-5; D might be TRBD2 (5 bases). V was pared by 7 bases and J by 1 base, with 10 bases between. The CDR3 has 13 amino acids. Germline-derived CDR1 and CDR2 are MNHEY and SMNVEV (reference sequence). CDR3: CASKKRLQETQYF. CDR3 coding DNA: TGTGCCAGCAAGAAGCGGCTCCAAGAGACCCAGTACTTC.

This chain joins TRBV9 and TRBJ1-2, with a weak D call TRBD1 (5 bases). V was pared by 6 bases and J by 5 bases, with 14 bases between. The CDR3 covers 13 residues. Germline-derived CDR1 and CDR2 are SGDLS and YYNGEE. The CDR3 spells CASNLQGQYGYTF. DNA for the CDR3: TGTGCCAGCAACCTCCAGGGTCAGTATGGCTACACCTTC. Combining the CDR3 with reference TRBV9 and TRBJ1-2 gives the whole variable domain DSGVTQTPKHLITATGQRVTLRCSPRSGDLSVYWYQQSLDQGLQFLIQYYNGEERAKGNILERFSAQQFPDLHSELNLSSLELGDSALYFCASNLQGQYGYTFGSGTRLTVV.

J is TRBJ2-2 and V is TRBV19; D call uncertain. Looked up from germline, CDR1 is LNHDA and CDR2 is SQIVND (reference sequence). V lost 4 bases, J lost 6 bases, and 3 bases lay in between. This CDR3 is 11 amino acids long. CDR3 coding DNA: TGTGCCAGTAGTAGGTCCGGGGAGCTGTTTTTT. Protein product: CASSRSGELFF.

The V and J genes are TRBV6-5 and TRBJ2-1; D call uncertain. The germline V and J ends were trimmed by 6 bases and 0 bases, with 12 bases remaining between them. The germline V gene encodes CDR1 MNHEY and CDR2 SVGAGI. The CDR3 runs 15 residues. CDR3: CASRSGTISYNEQFF. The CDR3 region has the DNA TGTGCCAGCAGGTCAGGCACGATCTCCTACAATGAGCAGTTCTTC.

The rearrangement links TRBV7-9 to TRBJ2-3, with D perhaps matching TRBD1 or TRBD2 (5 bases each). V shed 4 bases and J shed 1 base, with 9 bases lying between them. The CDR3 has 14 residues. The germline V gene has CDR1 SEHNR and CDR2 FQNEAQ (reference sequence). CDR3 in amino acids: CASSYLGGTDTQYF. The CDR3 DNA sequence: TGTGCCAGCAGCTACCTGGGGGGCACAGATACGCAGTATTTT.

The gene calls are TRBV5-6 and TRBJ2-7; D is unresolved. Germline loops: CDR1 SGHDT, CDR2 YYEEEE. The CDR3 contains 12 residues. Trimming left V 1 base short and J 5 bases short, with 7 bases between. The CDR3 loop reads CASSLSTHEQYF. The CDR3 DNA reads TGTGCCAGCAGCTTGAGCACCCACGAGCAGTACTTC.

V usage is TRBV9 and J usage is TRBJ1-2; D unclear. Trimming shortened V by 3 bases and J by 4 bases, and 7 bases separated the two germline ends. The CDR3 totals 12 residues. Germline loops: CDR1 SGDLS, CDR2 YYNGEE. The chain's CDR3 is CASSDSLYGYTF. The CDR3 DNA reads TGTGCCAGCAGCGACAGCCTCTATGGCTACACCTTC.

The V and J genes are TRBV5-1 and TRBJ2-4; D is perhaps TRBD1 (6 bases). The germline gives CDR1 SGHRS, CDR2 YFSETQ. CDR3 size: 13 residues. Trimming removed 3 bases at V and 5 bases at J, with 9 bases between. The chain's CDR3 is CASSSRTENIQYF. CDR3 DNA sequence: TGCGCCAGCAGCTCCAGGACAGAAAACATTCAGTACTTC.

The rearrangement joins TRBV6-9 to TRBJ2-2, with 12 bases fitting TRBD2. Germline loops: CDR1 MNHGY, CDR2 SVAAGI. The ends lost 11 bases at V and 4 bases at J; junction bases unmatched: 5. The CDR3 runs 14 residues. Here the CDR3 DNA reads TGTGCCGCCGCTAGCGGGAGGGCCACCGGGGAGCTGTTTTTT. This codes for CAAASGRATGELFF.

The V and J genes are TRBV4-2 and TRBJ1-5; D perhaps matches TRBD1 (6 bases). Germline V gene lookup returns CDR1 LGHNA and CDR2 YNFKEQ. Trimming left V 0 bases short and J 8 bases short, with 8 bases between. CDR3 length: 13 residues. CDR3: CASSQDRGEPQHF. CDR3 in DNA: TGTGCCAGCAGCCAAGATAGGGGGGAGCCCCAGCATTTT.